This T cell receptor beta chain was observed in a study of lymphopenia after photon versus proton radiotherapy. The CDR3 is 11 residues long. CDR1 is SEHNR and CDR2 is FQNEAQ in the germline V gene (reference sequence). The V gene lost 4 bases and the J gene lost 7 bases, with 7 bases spanning the gap. Of note for this clone: Its cognate antigen is unknown.

Clones were sequenced by immunoSEQ multiplex PCR, and TCRdb holds only the in-frame ones, with some missing. The sample records some 76,000 clones, under 95% being singletons. Study results and caveats: Only patients who died were analyzed for survival; proton advantage is unproven. After lymphocyte nadir, photon-treated repertoires showed oligoclonal expansion, especially CD8+ Temra. In patients who died, overall survival fell as post-nadir TCR diversity dropped more. Proton therapy kept repertoires fairly stable, unlike photons, which gained effector/memory cells.

The sequence was obtained from a woman in her 40s with cholangiocarcinoma. The rearrangement uses TRBV7-9 and TRBJ2-5; D uncertain. The sample in question was peripheral blood, obtained from a patient treated with photon-based radiotherapy. The CDR3 region has the DNA TGTGCCAGCAGCTCCGGGTCGACCCAGTACTTC. It codes for CASSSGSTQYF. Full variable domain (missing parts from reference TRBV7-9 and TRBJ2-5): DTGVSQNPRHKITKRGQNVTFRCDPISEHNRLYWYRQTLGQGPEFLTYFQNEAQLEKSRLLSDRFSAERPKGSFSTLEIQRTEQGDSAMYLCASSSGSTQYFGPGTRLLVL.